The next 21 T cell receptor beta chains were all read from a single sample in a study of cytomegalovirus exposure and HLA in healthy donors. Amplification used 60 Vbeta primers and 13 Jbeta primers. Method: immunoSEQ multiplex PCR; TCRdb's copy keeps in-frame clones and lacks some. The listing records about 74,000 clones. Sequenced sample: PBMCs. Source of these receptors: a female donor in good health and CMV-seropositive.

V is TRBV5-1 and J is TRBJ2-1, with D uncertain. Trimming removed 2 bases from V and 0 bases from J, with 9 bases in between. The length of the CDR3 is 15 residues. CDR1 and CDR2 (germline): SGHRS, YFSETQ. The DNA of the CDR3 is TGCGCCAGCAGCTTCACTCTGAGCTCCTACAATGAGCAGTTCTTC. As protein: CASSFTLSSYNEQFF. Filled out from reference TRBV5-1 and TRBJ2-1, the complete variable domain reads KAGVTQTPRYLIKTRGQQVTLSCSPISGHRSVSWYQQTPGQGLQFLFEYFSETQRNKGNFPGRFSGRQFSNSRSEMNVSTLELGDSALYLCASSFTLSSYNEQFFGPGTRLTVL.

The V and J genes are TRBV18 and TRBJ2-1, with 11 bases lining up with TRBD2. CDR1 is KGHSH, CDR2 LQKENI, per germline. This CDR3 is built from 16 residues. V lost 0 bases and J lost 4; bases outside the gene matches: 2. The CDR3 loop is CASSPPGLAVYNEQFF. CDR3 DNA: TGTGCCAGCTCACCACCGGGACTAGCGGTTTACAATGAGCAGTTCTTC.

The chain carries TRBV11-2 and TRBJ1-3, with a weak D call TRBD1 (5 bases). The germline gives CDR1 SGHAT, CDR2 FQNNGV. Trimming took 6 bases from V and 4 from J, leaving 10 bases between them. This CDR3 contains 13 residues. The CDR3 loop reads CASSSGLGNTIYF. The CDR3 region has the DNA TGTGCCAGCAGTTCAGGGTTAGGAAACACCATATATTTT.

The rearrangement joins TRBV6-1 to TRBJ2-1, with 14 bases matching TRBD2. Germline values: CDR1 MNHNS, CDR2 SASEGT. This CDR3 has 16 amino acids. V shed 4 bases, J shed 4 bases, and the junction held 3 bases outside the gene matches. This CDR3 is CASSVTSGRDYNEQFF. DNA for the CDR3: TGTGCCAGCAGTGTGACTAGCGGGAGGGATTACAATGAGCAGTTCTTC.

The chain has TRBV9 and TRBJ2-1; 8 bases match TRBD1. The junction had 4 bases not matched to a gene; V was cut back by 3 bases and J by 5 bases. This CDR3 is built from 14 residues. CDR1 and CDR2 (germline): SGDLS, YYNGEE. CDR3 nucleotides: TGTGCCAGCAGCGCGGGACAGGTTAACAATGAGCAGTTCTTC. It specifies CASSAGQVNNEQFF.

CDR3 bases: TGTGCCAGCAGCCCCGGACAGGGGGCGCGGGTTTGCAATCAGCCCCAGCATTTT. It translates to CASSPGQGARVCNQPQHF. The gene calls are TRBV14 and TRBJ1-5; 11 nucleotides line up with TRBD1. Germline lookup yields CDR1 SGHDN and CDR2 FVKESK. The CDR3 contains 18 residues. Trimming cost V 4 bases and J 2 bases; bases outside gene matches: 10.

In the case of this clone: The sample contains more than one DNA sequence encoding this CDR3. The chain combines TRBV7-2 with TRBJ2-2; D gene ambiguous. Trimming took off 1 base at V and 2 bases at J, with 8 bases between the two ends. The CDR3 extends over 15 amino acids. Germline loops: CDR1 SGHTA, CDR2 FQGNSA. The CDR3: CASSLVAGNTGELFF. CDR3 nucleotide sequence: TGTGCCAGCAGCTTAGTTGCCGGTAACACCGGGGAGCTGTTTTTT.

V and J are TRBV4-2 and TRBJ2-2; possibly TRBD2 for D (5 bases). The CDR3 runs 15 residues. Germline V lookup: CDR1 LGHNA, CDR2 YNFKEQ. V was clipped by 4 bases and J by 3 bases, with 12 bases between them. The CDR3: CASSPLAQDTGELFF. The CDR3 nucleotides read TGTGCCAGCAGCCCTCTAGCCCAGGACACCGGGGAGCTGTTTTTT.

About this clone: This same CDR3 is encoded by further DNA sequences in the sample. The V call is TRBV30, the J call TRBJ1-3, with D possibly being TRBD1 (5 bases). V shed 3 bases and J shed 0 bases, with 12 bases lying between them. Germline assignment: CDR1 GTSNPN and CDR2 SVGIG (reference sequence). The CDR3 runs 15 residues. The CDR3 loop is CAWSSWGGSGNTIYF. In nucleotides, the CDR3 is TGTGCCTGGAGCTCCTGGGGGGGCTCTGGAAACACCATATATTTT.

Its frequency marks this clone as medium-sized (0.01 to 0.1%). Within the sample, other DNA sequences also encode this same CDR3. The J gene is TRBJ2-1, the V gene TRBV28; tentatively, D is TRBD2 (6 bases). V lost 4 bases, J lost 4 bases, and 11 bases lay in between. Germline V gene lookup returns CDR1 MDHEN and CDR2 SYDVKM. This CDR3 has 14 amino acids. This CDR3 reads CASSSSGTYNEQFF. CDR3 nucleotide sequence: TGTGCCAGCAGTTCCTCTGGGACTTACAATGAGCAGTTCTTC.

This chain links TRBV30 with TRBJ1-1; possibly TRBD1 for D (6 bases). The CDR3 totals 15 residues. Germline CDR1 and CDR2: GTSNPN and SVGIG (reference sequence). The V and J ends lost 0 bases and 1 base respectively, with 12 bases between them. CDR3 sequence: CAWSVWGLTNTEAFF. The CDR3 DNA reads as TGTGCCTGGAGTGTTTGGGGGCTCACGAACACTGAAGCTTTCTTT.

The chain couples TRBV19 to TRBJ1-1; D remains ambiguous. In germline, CDR1 is LNHDA, CDR2 SQIVND (reference sequence). Trimming took 7 bases from V and 0 from J, leaving 15 bases between them. The CDR3 contains 15 residues. CDR3 coding DNA: TGTGCCAGTATCGCCCTCCGGGGAATGAACACTGAAGCTTTCTTT. Protein sequence: CASIALRGMNTEAFF.

The chain recombines TRBV10-3 with TRBJ2-4, with TRBD1 matching over 7 bases. Germline values: CDR1 ENHRY, CDR2 SYGVKD. There are 17 residues in the CDR3. Trimming at V came to 0 bases and at J to 0 bases, leaving 5 bases not matched to a gene. DNA for the CDR3: TGTGCCATCAGTGAGTCTGGGACAGATCGAGCCAAAAACATTCAGTACTTC. Residues: CAISESGTDRAKNIQYF.

The chain uses TRBV19 and TRBJ1-1; D is ambiguous. Germline assignment: CDR1 LNHDA and CDR2 SQIVND (reference sequence). The ends were cut back, 3 bases at V and 2 bases at J, with 10 bases in the middle. CDR3 length: 14 residues. As DNA, the CDR3 is TGTGCCAGTAGTATTATCATGGCAAACACTGAAGCTTTCTTT. Amino acids: CASSIIMANTEAFF.

The chain has TRBV4-1 and TRBJ2-1; TRBD2 matches 8 bases. The germline gives CDR1 MGHRA, CDR2 YSYEKL. V lost 1 base and J lost 8; bases outside the gene matches: 10. The CDR3 runs 16 residues. Written as DNA, the CDR3 is TGCGCCAGCAGCCAAGGGGGCAGCGGGAGTGTTGATGAGCAGTTCTTC. Amino acid sequence: CASSQGGSGSVDEQFF.

The CDR3 region has the DNA TGCGCCAGCAGCTGGACTAACGGGGCCTACGAGCAGTACTTC. Encoded protein: CASSWTNGAYEQYF. This chain uses TRBV5-1 with TRBJ2-7, with D maybe TRBD2 (6 bases). There are 14 residues in the CDR3. V lost 3 bases, J lost 2 bases, and 12 bases lay in between. Germline V CDR1 and CDR2: SGHRS, YFSETQ.

The chain links TRBV6-1 to TRBJ1-5; D unresolved. The CDR3 has 15 residues. V was pared by 3 bases and J by 2 bases, with 11 bases between. Germline CDR1 is MNHNS and CDR2 is SASEGT. CDR3 sequence reads: CASSDAGFRNQPQHF. CDR3 coding DNA: TGTGCCAGCAGTGACGCGGGATTCCGCAATCAGCCCCAGCATTTT.

The chain joins TRBV11-3 to TRBJ1-1; 8 bases map to TRBD1. CDR1 SGHNT and CDR2 YENEEA come from the germline V gene. The CDR3 totals 14 residues. V lost 5 bases and J lost 5; bases outside the gene matches: 7. The DNA for the CDR3 is TGTGCCAGCAGCACAGGACAGGGAGGGACTGAAGCTTTCTTT. Translating it yields CASSTGQGGTEAFF.

The chain's CDR3 is CASSPGLAGNTIYF. CDR3 in DNA: TGTGCCAGCAGCCCGGGACTTGCTGGAAACACCATATATTTT. The chain employs TRBV4-2 and TRBJ1-3; D is perhaps TRBD1 (5 bases). Between the trimmed V and J ends, which lost 4 bases and 2 bases, there was a span of 9 bases. Germline CDR1 LGHNA, CDR2 YNFKEQ. CDR3 length: 14 amino acids.

CDR3 region: CASSGGLAGVNEQFF. The CDR3 bases are TGTGCCAGCAGCGGAGGACTAGCGGGAGTGAATGAGCAGTTCTTC. V and J are TRBV9 and TRBJ2-1, with TRBD2 matching over 13 bases. Trimming removed 3 bases from V and 7 bases from J; junction bases left unmatched: 4. Germline CDR1 reads SGDLS; CDR2 reads YYNGEE. CDR3 size: 15 residues.

The chain carries TRBV30 and TRBJ2-7; 10 positions agree with TRBD2. The CDR3 runs to 14 residues. Germline CDR1 GTSNPN, CDR2 SVGIG (reference sequence). V was clipped by 4 bases and J by 6 bases; unmatched bases: 9. In DNA form, the CDR3 reads TGTGCCTGGACAGCGGGAGGGCCTTATGGCGAGCAGTACTTC. Translated: CAWTAGGPYGEQYF. Complete variable domain (other parts from reference TRBV30 and TRBJ2-7): SQTIHQWPATLVQPVGSPLSLECTVEGTSNPNLYWYRQAAGRGLQLLFYSVGIGQISSEVPQNLSASRPQDRQFILSSKKLLLSDSGFYLCAWTAGGPYGEQYFGPGTRLTVT.